Listed here are 14 T cell receptor beta chains from one sample, sequenced in a study of T cell responses to AZD1222 COVID-19 vaccine. The assay was immunoSEQ multiplex PCR, and TCRdb's table has in-frame clones only and misses some. The profile shows approximately 130,000 clones, about 88% of them singletons. The specimen comprised peripheral blood, sampled 28 days after the second AZD1222 dose. These receptors came from an adult who received the AZD1222 COVID-19 vaccine.

The chain has TRBV9 and TRBJ2-3; 13 bases align to TRBD2. There are 18 residues in the CDR3. Germline trimming cut 0 bases from V and 5 bases from J; bases unmatched to any gene: 9. CDR1 is SGDLS and CDR2 is YYNGEE in the germline V gene. The CDR3 DNA follows: TGTGCCAGCAGCGTAGGACTAGCGGGGGGCTCATGGGGAGATACGCAGTATTTT. Translating gives CASSVGLAGGSWGDTQYF.

The chain links TRBV14 to TRBJ1-6; D remains unclear. In germline, CDR1 is SGHDN, CDR2 FVKESK. The CDR3 is 13 amino acids. Deletions cut 2 bases from V and 9 bases from J, with 8 bases between. The CDR3 region is CASSQLDGSPLHF. The CDR3 nucleotides read TGTGCCAGCAGCCAACTGGACGGTTCACCCCTCCACTTT.

The chain combines TRBV5-1 with TRBJ1-1, with 8 bases identical to TRBD1. The V gene's germline CDR1 is SGHRS and CDR2 YFSETQ. V was clipped by 0 bases and J by 5 bases; unmatched bases: 6. The CDR3 sequence is 15 residues long. The CDR3 coding sequence is TGCGCCAGCAGCTTGGGAGACAGGGGATGGACTGAAGCTTTCTTT. Protein: CASSLGDRGWTEAFF.

Comments on this clone: The germline gene is not matched at one end of the junction; a read error may be the cause. This chain connects TRBV25-1 to TRBJ2-1, with 7 bases that match TRBD1. Germline CDR1 is MGHDK and CDR2 is SYGVNS. The length of the CDR3 is 15 residues. CDR3 sequence: CASSEWGSTGAEEFF. CDR3 in DNA: TGTGCCAGCAGTGAATGGGGGTCAACAGGGGCTGAGGAGTTCTTC.

The chain carries TRBV6-5 and TRBJ2-7, with D maybe TRBD2 (7 bases). Germline V gene lookup returns CDR1 MNHEY and CDR2 SVGAGI. The V end lost 2 bases, the J end lost 2 bases, and 16 bases lay between the germline ends. This CDR3 has 16 amino acids. The CDR3 sequence is CASSYGGAGVPYEQYF. The CDR3 bases are TGTGCCAGCAGTTACGGGGGGGCGGGTGTTCCCTACGAGCAGTACTTC.

This rearrangement joins TRBV7-2 to TRBJ1-3; weak D call: TRBD1 (5 bases). CDR3 length: 15 residues. CDR1 and CDR2 from the germline V gene are SGHTA and FQGNSA. Deletions cut 3 bases from V and 0 bases from J, with 9 bases between. The CDR3: CASSFDRYSGNTIYF. CDR3 DNA sequence: TGTGCCAGCAGCTTTGACAGATACTCTGGAAACACCATATATTTT. Variable domain in full (rest from reference TRBV7-2 and TRBJ1-3): GAGVSQSPSNKVTEKGKDVELRCDPISGHTALYWYRQSLGQGLEFLIYFQGNSAPDKSGLPSDRFSAERTGGSVSTLTIQRTQQEDSAVYLCASSFDRYSGNTIYFGEGSWLTVV.

This sequence joins TRBV2 and TRBJ1-1; TRBD1 matches 9 bases. This CDR3 comprises 15 residues. The trim removed 0 bases at V and 4 bases at J, leaving 3 bases unmatched. Looked up from germline, CDR1 is SNHLY and CDR2 is FYNNEI. Here the CDR3 reads CASSEAGTGITEAFF. The CDR3 region has the DNA TGTGCCAGCAGTGAAGCGGGGACAGGGATCACTGAAGCTTTCTTT.

V and J are TRBV7-9 and TRBJ1-1, with 7 bases matching TRBD1. This CDR3 spans 12 amino acids. Per the germline V gene, CDR1 is SEHNR and CDR2 is FQNEAQ (reference sequence). This CDR3 reads CADGRGLTEAFF. The CDR3 DNA reads as TGTGCTGACGGAAGGGGGCTCACTGAAGCTTTCTTT. Looking up the rest from reference TRBV7-9 and TRBJ1-1 gives the full variable domain: DTGVSQNPRHKITKRGQNVTFRCDPISEHNRLYWYRQTLGQGPEFLTYFQNEAQLEKSRLLSDRFSAERPKGSFSTLEIQRTEQGDSAMYLCADGRGLTEAFFGQGTRLTVV.

This clone occurred a few times. This chain connects TRBV9 to TRBJ1-1; possibly TRBD1 for D (5 bases). The V end lost 4 bases, the J end lost 1 base, and 14 bases lay between the germline ends. The CDR3 is made up of 15 amino acids. Germline CDR1 and CDR2: SGDLS and YYNGEE. The CDR3 DNA is TGTGCCAGCAGCCCCCTAATCCAGGGGAACACTGAAGCTTTCTTT. Translated: CASSPLIQGNTEAFF. Combining the CDR3 with reference TRBV9 and TRBJ1-1 gives the whole variable domain DSGVTQTPKHLITATGQRVTLRCSPRSGDLSVYWYQQSLDQGLQFLIQYYNGEERAKGNILERFSAQQFPDLHSELNLSSLELGDSALYFCASSPLIQGNTEAFFGQGTRLTVV.

The V call is TRBV18, the J call TRBJ2-2; 8 positions match TRBD2. Losses at the gene ends were 3 bases for V and 2 bases for J; bases not matched to a gene: 5. Germline-derived CDR1 and CDR2 are KGHSH and LQKENI. This CDR3 comprises 16 residues. The CDR3 bases are TGTGCCAGCTCACCCCCGGGACTAGAAAACACCGGGGAGCTGTTTTTT. Translating gives CASSPPGLENTGELFF. The full variable domain, completed using reference TRBV18 and TRBJ2-2, is NAGVMQNPRHLVRRRGQEARLRCSPMKGHSHVYWYRQLPEEGLKFMVYLQKENIIDESGMPKERFSAEFPKEGPSILRIQQVVRGDSAAYFCASSPPGLENTGELFFGEGSRLTVL.

This clone is medium-sized within its sample. The chain employs TRBV3-1 (or the pseudogene TRBV3-2) and TRBJ2-7; TRBD2 is a possible D gene (5 bases). V was clipped by 3 bases and J by 6 bases, with 12 bases between them. There are 13 residues in the CDR3. From germline, CDR1 is LGHDT and CDR2 YNNKEL (reference sequence). The CDR3 is CASSQPGSREQYF. DNA of the CDR3: TGTGCCAGCAGCCAGCCGGGGAGTCGCGAGCAGTACTTC.

V and J are TRBV10-1 and TRBJ1-5; no firm D call. Trimming took off 5 bases at V and 2 bases at J, with 10 bases between the two ends. The CDR3 totals 14 residues. Germline CDR1 is WNHNN and CDR2 is SYGVQD (reference sequence). The CDR3 sequence is CASSRARGNQPQHF. CDR3 bases: TGCGCCAGCAGTAGGGCAAGGGGCAATCAGCCCCAGCATTTT.

V usage is TRBV7-9 and J usage is TRBJ1-5; D is undetermined. Germline CDR1 is SEHNR and CDR2 is FQNEAQ (reference sequence). The CDR3 contains 17 residues. Trimming took off 4 bases at V and 0 bases at J, with 16 bases between the two ends. The CDR3 loop reads CASSSLRAAYSNQPQHF. The CDR3 DNA reads as TGTGCCAGCAGCTCCCTTCGGGCAGCGTATAGCAATCAGCCCCAGCATTTT.

The chain is built from TRBV11-2 and TRBJ1-1; 7 bases match TRBD1. Germline CDR1 reads SGHAT; CDR2 reads FQNNGV. There are 15 residues in the CDR3. V dropped 4 bases and J dropped 4; count of bases not matched to a gene: 9. This chain's CDR3 is CASSSYRGGSTEAFF. As DNA, the CDR3 is TGTGCCAGCAGCTCCTACAGGGGAGGGAGCACTGAAGCTTTCTTT.